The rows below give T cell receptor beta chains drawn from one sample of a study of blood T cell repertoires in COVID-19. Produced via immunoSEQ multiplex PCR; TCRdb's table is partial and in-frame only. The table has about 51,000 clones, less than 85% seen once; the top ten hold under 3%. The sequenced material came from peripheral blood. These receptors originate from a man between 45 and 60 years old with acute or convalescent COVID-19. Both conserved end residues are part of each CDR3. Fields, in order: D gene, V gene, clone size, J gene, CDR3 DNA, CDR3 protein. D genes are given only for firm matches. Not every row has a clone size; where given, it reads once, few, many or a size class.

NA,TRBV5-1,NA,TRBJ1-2,TGCGCCAGCAGGCCCGCGTTAGAGGGCTATGGCTACACCTTC,CASRPALEGYGYTF
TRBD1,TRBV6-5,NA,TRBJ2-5,TGTGCCAGCAGTTACGGCGGACAGGGGGAGACCCAGTACTTC,CASSYGGQGETQYF
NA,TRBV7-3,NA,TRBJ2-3,TGTGCCAGCAGCCCAACCGGCGGTCCCAGCACAGATACGCAGTATTTT,CASSPTGGPSTDTQYF
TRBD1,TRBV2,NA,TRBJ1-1,TGTGCCAGCTGGACAGGACAGGGGGCAACTGAAGCTTTCTTT,CASWTGQGATEAFF
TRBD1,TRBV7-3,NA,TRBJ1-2,TGTGCCAGCAGCTTAACGGGGGCAGGGGGCGATGGCTACACCTTC,CASSLTGAGGDGYTF
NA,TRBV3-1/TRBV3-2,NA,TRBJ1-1,TGTGCCAGCAGCCAAGACCCAGGTGTGAACACTGAAGCTTTCTTT,CASSQDPGVNTEAFF
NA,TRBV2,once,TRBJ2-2,TGTGCCAGCAGTAGTCGTAGCCGCGGCACCGGGGAGCTGTTTTTT,CASSSRSRGTGELFF
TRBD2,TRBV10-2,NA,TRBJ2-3,TGCGCCAGTTGGCCGGGACTAGCTTCAGATACGCAGTATTTT,CASWPGLASDTQYF
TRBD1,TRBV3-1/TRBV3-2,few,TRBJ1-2,TGTGCCAGCAGCCAAGGAACAGGGGGGACCGGCTATGGCTACACCTTC,CASSQGTGGTGYGYTF
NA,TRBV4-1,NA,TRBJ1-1,TGCGCCAGCAGCCAGTCTGAGGGAACTGAAGCTTTCTTT,CASSQSEGTEAFF
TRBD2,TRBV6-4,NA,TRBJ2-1,TGTGCCAGCAGTGAAACGTCAGCGGGGGCTCACAATGAGCAGTTCTTC,CASSETSAGAHNEQFF
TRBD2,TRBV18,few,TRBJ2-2,TGTGCCAGCTCCCAAGCGGGAGGTAACACCGGGGAGCTGTTTTTT,CASSQAGGNTGELFF
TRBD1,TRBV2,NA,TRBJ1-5,TGTGCCACCGGGACAGGGGGCGCGCAGCCCCAGCATTTT,CATGTGGAQPQHF
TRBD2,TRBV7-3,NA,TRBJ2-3,TGTGCCAGCAGCGCTAAGAGCGGGGGGATCACAGATACGCAGTATTTT,CASSAKSGGITDTQYF
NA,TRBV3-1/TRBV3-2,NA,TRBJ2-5,TGTGCCAGCAGCCAAGCCGACAAAGGTGGGGAGACCCAGTACTTC,CASSQADKGGETQYF
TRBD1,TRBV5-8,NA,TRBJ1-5,TGTGCCAGCAGCTCAGAGGACAGGTTAGAACAGCCCCAGCATTTT,CASSSEDRLEQPQHF
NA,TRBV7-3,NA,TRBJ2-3,TGTGCCAGCAGCTTACTTGGGGACACTAGCACAGATACGCAGTATTTT,CASSLLGDTSTDTQYF
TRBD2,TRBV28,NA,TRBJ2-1,TGTGCCAGCAGTTTCCGGGCGGGAGTTATCAATGAGCAGTTCTTC,CASSFRAGVINEQFF
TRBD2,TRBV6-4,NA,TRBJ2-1,TGTGCCAGCAGTGAGCGGGGGGCTTACAATGAGCAGTTCTTC,CASSERGAYNEQFF
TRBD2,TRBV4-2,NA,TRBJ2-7,TGTGCCAGCAGCCCCGCGGGCGGGAGCTCCTACGAGCAGTACTTC,CASSPAGGSSYEQYF
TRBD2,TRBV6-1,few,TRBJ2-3,TGTGCCAGCAGTGGTAGCGGGAGGGCCCTAACAGATACGCAGTATTTT,CASSGSGRALTDTQYF
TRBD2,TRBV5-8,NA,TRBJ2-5,TGTGCCAGCAGCGCGCTAGCGGGGGGCGGAGGATGGGAGACCCAGTACTTC,CASSALAGGGGWETQYF
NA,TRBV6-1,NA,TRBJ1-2,TGTGCCAGCAGTGAACAGGACTATGGCTACACCTTC,CASSEQDYGYTF
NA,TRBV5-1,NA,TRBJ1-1,TGCGCCAGCAGCTTGGGACAGCCCATGAACACTGAAGCTTTCTTT,CASSLGQPMNTEAFF
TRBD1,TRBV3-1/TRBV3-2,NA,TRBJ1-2,TGTGCCAGCAGCCAAGATTTGACAGGGGGACCTTATTCCTATGGCTACACCTTC,CASSQDLTGGPYSYGYTF